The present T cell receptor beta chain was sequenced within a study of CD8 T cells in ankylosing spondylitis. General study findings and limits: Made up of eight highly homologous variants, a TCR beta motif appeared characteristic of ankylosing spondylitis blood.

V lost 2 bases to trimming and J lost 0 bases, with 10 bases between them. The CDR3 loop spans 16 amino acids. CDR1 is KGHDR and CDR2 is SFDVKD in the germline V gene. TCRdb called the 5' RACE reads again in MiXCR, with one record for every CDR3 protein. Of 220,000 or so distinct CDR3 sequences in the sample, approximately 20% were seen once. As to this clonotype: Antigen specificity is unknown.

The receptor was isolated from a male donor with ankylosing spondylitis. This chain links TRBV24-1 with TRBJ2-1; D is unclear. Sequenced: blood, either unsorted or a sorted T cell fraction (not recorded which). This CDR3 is CATSDSRSHSYNEQFF. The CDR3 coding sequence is TGTGCCACCAGTGATTCCCGAAGCCACTCCTACAATGAGCAGTTCTTC.